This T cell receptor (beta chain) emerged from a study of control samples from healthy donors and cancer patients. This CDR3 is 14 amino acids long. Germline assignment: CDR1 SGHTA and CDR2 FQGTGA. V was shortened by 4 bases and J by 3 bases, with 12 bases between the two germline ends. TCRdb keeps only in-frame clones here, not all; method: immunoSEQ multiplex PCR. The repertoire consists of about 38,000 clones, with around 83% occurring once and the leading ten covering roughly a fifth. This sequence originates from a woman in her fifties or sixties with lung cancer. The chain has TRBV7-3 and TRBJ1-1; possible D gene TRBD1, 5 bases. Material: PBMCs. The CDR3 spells CASSSNRDDTEAFF. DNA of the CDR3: TGTGCCAGCAGCTCTAATCGGGACGACACTGAAGCTTTCTTT.